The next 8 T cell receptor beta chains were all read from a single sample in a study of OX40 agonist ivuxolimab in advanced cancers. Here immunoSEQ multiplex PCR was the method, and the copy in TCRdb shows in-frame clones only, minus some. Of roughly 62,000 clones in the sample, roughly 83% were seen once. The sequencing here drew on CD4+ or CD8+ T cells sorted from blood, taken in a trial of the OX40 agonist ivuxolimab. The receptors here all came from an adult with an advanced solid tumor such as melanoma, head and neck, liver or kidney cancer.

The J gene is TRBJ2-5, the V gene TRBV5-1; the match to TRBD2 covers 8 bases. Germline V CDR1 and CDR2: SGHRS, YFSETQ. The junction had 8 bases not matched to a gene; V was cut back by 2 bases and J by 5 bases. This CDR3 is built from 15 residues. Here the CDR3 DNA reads TGCGCCAGCAGCTTTGGGCCGGGGGGGCAGGAGACCCAGTACTTC. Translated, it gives CASSFGPGGQETQYF.

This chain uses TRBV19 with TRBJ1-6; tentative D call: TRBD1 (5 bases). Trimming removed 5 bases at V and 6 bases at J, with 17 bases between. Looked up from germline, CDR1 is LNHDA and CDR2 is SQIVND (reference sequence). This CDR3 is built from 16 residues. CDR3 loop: CASSVRAQDFNSPLHF. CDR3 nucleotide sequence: TGTGCCAGTAGTGTCCGGGCACAGGATTTTAATTCACCCCTCCACTTT.

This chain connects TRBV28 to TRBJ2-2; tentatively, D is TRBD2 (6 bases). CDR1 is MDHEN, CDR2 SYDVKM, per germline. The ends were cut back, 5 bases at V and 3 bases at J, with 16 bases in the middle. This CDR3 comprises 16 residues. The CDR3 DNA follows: TGTGCCAGCAGTACTGTCTCATGGGAGGACACCGGGGAGCTGTTTTTT. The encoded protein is CASSTVSWEDTGELFF.

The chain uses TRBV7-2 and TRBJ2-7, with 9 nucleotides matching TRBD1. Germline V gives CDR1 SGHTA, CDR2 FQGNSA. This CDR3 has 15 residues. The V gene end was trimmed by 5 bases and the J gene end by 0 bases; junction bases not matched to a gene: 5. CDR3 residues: CASSGGTGPSYEQYF. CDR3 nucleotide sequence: TGTGCCAGCAGCGGGGGGACAGGGCCCTCCTACGAGCAGTACTTC.

This CDR3 reads CASRSGQRTEAFF. CDR3 in DNA: TGTGCCAGCCGTTCAGGGCAACGCACTGAAGCTTTCTTT. This chain joins TRBV28 and TRBJ1-1; weak D call: TRBD1 (5 bases). Germline lookup yields CDR1 MDHEN and CDR2 SYDVKM. V lost 8 bases and J 4 bases, leaving 14 bases between the germline ends. The CDR3 is 13 amino acids. The full variable domain, rest sourced from reference TRBV28 and TRBJ1-1, is DVKVTQSSRYLVKRTGEKVFLECVQDMDHENMFWYRQDPGLGLRLIYFSYDVKMKEKGDIPEGYSVSREKKERFSLILESASTNQTSMYLCASRSGQRTEAFFGQGTRLTVV.

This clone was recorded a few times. For the CDR3, the DNA is TGTGCCAGCAGCCGTACTAGCGGGGGGCACGGGGAGCTGTTTTTT. Amino acid sequence: CASSRTSGGHGELFF. The chain uses TRBV7-2 and TRBJ2-2, with 12 bases that match TRBD2. The trim removed 5 bases at V and 7 bases at J, leaving 5 bases unmatched. CDR3 length: 15 amino acids. Germline loops: CDR1 SGHTA, CDR2 FQGNSA. The complete variable domain, with remaining parts taken from reference TRBV7-2 and TRBJ2-2, reads GAGVSQSPSNKVTEKGKDVELRCDPISGHTALYWYRQSLGQGLEFLIYFQGNSAPDKSGLPSDRFSAERTGGSVSTLTIQRTQQEDSAVYLCASSRTSGGHGELFFGEGSRLTVL.

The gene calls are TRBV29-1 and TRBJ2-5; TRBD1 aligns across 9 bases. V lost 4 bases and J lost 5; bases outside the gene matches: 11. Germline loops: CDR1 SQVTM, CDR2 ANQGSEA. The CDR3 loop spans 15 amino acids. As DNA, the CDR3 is TGCAGCGTTGGCCGGGACAGGGTGCTCCGGGAGACCCAGTACTTC. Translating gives CSVGRDRVLRETQYF.

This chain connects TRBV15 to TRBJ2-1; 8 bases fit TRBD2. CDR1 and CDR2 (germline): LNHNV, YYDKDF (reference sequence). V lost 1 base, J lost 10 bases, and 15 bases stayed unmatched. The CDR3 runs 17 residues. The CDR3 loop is CATSRAWVGGASHEQFF. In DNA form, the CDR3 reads TGTGCCACCAGCAGAGCATGGGTCGGGGGGGCCTCCCACGAGCAGTTCTTC.